Below, 20 T cell receptor beta chains from the same sample are listed, as sequenced in a study of blood T cell repertoires in COVID-19. Clones were read by immunoSEQ multiplex PCR, and TCRdb kept only the in-frame ones, dropping some. The data show about 150,000 clones, with roughly 90% seen just once and about 6.3% held by the top ten. Sequencing was carried out using PBMCs or T cells enriched from blood (not recorded which). The receptors were sampled from a woman in her fifties or sixties who had recovered from COVID-19.

The table lists this clone with a count of one. The rearrangement uses TRBV30 and TRBJ1-2, with no clear D. There are 13 residues in the CDR3. CDR1 is GTSNPN and CDR2 is SVGIG in the germline V gene (reference sequence). The V and J ends lost 0 bases and 5 bases respectively, with 10 bases between them. The DNA of the CDR3 is TGTGCCTGGAGTGTACTGCGAACTTATGGCTACACCTTC. It is translated as CAWSVLRTYGYTF.

The J gene is TRBJ2-5, the V gene TRBV30, with 8 nucleotides matching TRBD2. V shed 4 bases, J shed 3 bases, and the junction held 10 bases outside the gene matches. The CDR3 is 15 amino acids. Germline values: CDR1 GTSNPN, CDR2 SVGIG (reference sequence). As DNA, the CDR3 is TGTGCCTGGACTAGCGGGTCACGTACCAAAGAGACCCAGTACTTC. It is translated as CAWTSGSRTKETQYF. The full variable domain, rest sourced from reference TRBV30 and TRBJ2-5, is SQTIHQWPATLVQPVGSPLSLECTVEGTSNPNLYWYRQAAGRGLQLLFYSVGIGQISSEVPQNLSASRPQDRQFILSSKKLLLSDSGFYLCAWTSGSRTKETQYFGPGTRLLVL.

The chain links TRBV27 to TRBJ2-3, with D possibly matching TRBD2 (6 bases). This CDR3 comprises 15 residues. Germline V gene lookup returns CDR1 MNHEY and CDR2 SMNVEV (reference sequence). The ends were cut back, 4 bases at V and 2 bases at J, with 13 bases in the middle. CDR3 sequence (DNA): TGTGCCAGCAGTTATTTGGGGGGACCCACAGATACGCAGTATTTT. Encoded protein: CASSYLGGPTDTQYF.

This clone occurred a few times. The chain uses TRBV2 and TRBJ2-4; 10 nucleotides line up with TRBD2. This CDR3 is built from 16 residues. The V segment lost 5 bases and the J segment 1 base; nucleotides outside the gene matches: 5. The V gene's germline CDR1 is SNHLY and CDR2 FYNNEI. The CDR3 sequence: CASSSHSGGAKNIQYF. The CDR3 coding sequence is TGTGCCAGCAGTTCCCATAGCGGGGGGGCCAAAAACATTCAGTACTTC.

J is TRBJ1-4 and V is TRBV7-2; the match to TRBD1 covers 7 bases. The CDR3 runs 15 residues. Germline V gives CDR1 SGHTA, CDR2 FQGNSA. V shed 5 bases, J shed 8 bases, and the junction held 11 bases outside the gene matches. DNA of the CDR3: TGTGCCAGCAGCCAAACGACAGGGTGGGGAGAAAAACTGTTTTTT. Its protein is CASSQTTGWGEKLFF.

The V and J genes are TRBV11-1 and TRBJ2-5, with 8 bases fitting TRBD1. The V gene end was trimmed by 6 bases and the J gene end by 7 bases; junction bases not matched to a gene: 10. The germline V gene encodes CDR1 SGHAT and CDR2 FQDESV (reference sequence). CDR3 size: 14 residues. The CDR3 nucleotides read TGTGCCAGCAGTTCCCGGACAGGGCATCGGACCCAGTACTTC. Its protein product is CASSSRTGHRTQYF.

The V and J genes are TRBV6-2 or TRBV6-3 and TRBJ1-4, with D tentatively TRBD1 (5 bases). The CDR3 spans 13 residues. Germline-derived CDR1 and CDR2 are MNHEY and SVGEGT. Trimming shortened V by 0 bases and J by 17 bases, and 16 bases separated the two germline ends. DNA for the CDR3: TGTGCCAGCAGTTACTCCAGGGCCACAGAGGTTTTTTTT. This codes for CASSYSRATEVFF.

This chain joins TRBV6-6 and TRBJ2-7; TRBD1 aligns across 7 bases. Trimming at V came to 0 bases and at J to 1 base, leaving 3 bases not matched to a gene. CDR1 and CDR2 (germline): MNHNY, SVGAGI (reference sequence). This CDR3 is 15 amino acids long. The CDR3 is CASSYSTTGSYEQYF. The CDR3 nucleotides read TGTGCCAGCAGTTACTCGACGACAGGGTCCTACGAGCAGTACTTC.

The chain recombines TRBV7-2 with TRBJ2-7, with 10 bases fitting TRBD2. V shed 7 bases and J 4 bases; nucleotides not matched to a gene: 10. Germline V gene lookup returns CDR1 SGHTA and CDR2 FQGNSA. The CDR3 is 15 amino acids. The CDR3 DNA is TGTGCCAGCACCTCACCCCTACTAGCGGGATACGAGCAGTACTTC. Its translation is CASTSPLLAGYEQYF.

The chain recombines TRBV30 with TRBJ1-4; D is ambiguous. Trimming stripped 8 bases from V and 4 bases from J, with 14 bases between. The CDR3 spans 13 residues. Per the germline V gene, CDR1 is GTSNPN and CDR2 is SVGIG (reference sequence). The CDR3 reads CAGEDKNNEKLFF. In DNA, the CDR3 is TGTGCCGGGGAAGACAAAAATAATGAAAAACTGTTTTTT.

This chain joins TRBV28 and TRBJ1-6; D possibly corresponds to TRBD1 (5 bases). The CDR3 is 13 residues long. Germline V lookup: CDR1 MDHEN, CDR2 SYDVKM. The V and J ends lost 6 bases and 13 bases respectively, with 16 bases between them. In nucleotides, the CDR3 is TGTGCCAGCAGAGCGGGACCGCTTCATCCCCTCCACTTT. Protein sequence: CASRAGPLHPLHF.

In regard to this clone: Other DNA sequences in the same sample also yield this CDR3. The chain has TRBV19 and TRBJ1-2; 7 bases align to TRBD1. Germline CDR1 is LNHDA and CDR2 is SQIVND (reference sequence). This CDR3 has 14 residues. V shed 4 bases and J 0 bases; nucleotides not matched to a gene: 2. The CDR3 DNA is TGTGCCAGTAGTAGACAGGGACCTAACTATGGCTACACCTTC. As protein: CASSRQGPNYGYTF.

The rearrangement joins TRBV15 to TRBJ1-2; D might be TRBD1 (5 bases). This CDR3 spans 13 amino acids. The V end lost 4 bases, the J end lost 5 bases, and 11 bases lay between the germline ends. Germline V gives CDR1 LNHNV, CDR2 YYDKDF (reference sequence). Written as DNA, the CDR3 is TGTGCCACCAGCATCGGTGGGGGGTATGGCTACACCTTC. It is translated as CATSIGGGYGYTF.

The CDR3 reads CSVQQGSYNSPLHF. Here the CDR3 DNA reads TGCAGCGTACAACAGGGTTCCTATAATTCACCCCTCCACTTT. This sequence joins TRBV29-1 and TRBJ1-6, with TRBD1 as a possible D gene (6 bases). Looked up from germline, CDR1 is SQVTM and CDR2 is ANQGSEA. Trimming cost V 6 bases and J 1 base, with 10 bases left between them. This CDR3 has 14 residues.

The chain employs TRBV5-1 and TRBJ1-1; TRBD1 might be the D (5 bases). With 1 base removed from V and 1 base from J, the gap between germline ends came to 11 bases. Germline V gene data show CDR1 as SGHRS and CDR2 as YFSETQ. The length of the CDR3 is 15 residues. In nucleotides, the CDR3 is TGCGCCAGCAGCTTGACAGGATTCCAGAACACTGAAGCTTTCTTT. This codes for CASSLTGFQNTEAFF.

The J gene is TRBJ1-3, the V gene TRBV3-1 (or the pseudogene TRBV3-2); D is unclear. Germline V gene sequence: CDR1 LGHDT, CDR2 YNNKEL (reference sequence). V gave up 4 bases and J gave up 8 bases, with 12 bases separating them. The CDR3 sequence is 13 residues long. The CDR3 nucleotides are TGTGCCAGCAGCCTCGAGGGAGTGGACACCATATATTTT. It codes for CASSLEGVDTIYF.

V is TRBV19 and J is TRBJ2-3, with a weak D call TRBD2 (7 bases). Per the germline V gene, CDR1 is LNHDA and CDR2 is SQIVND (reference sequence). The CDR3 runs 13 residues. Trimming pared 5 bases from V and 4 bases from J, leaving 10 bases between. CDR3 loop: CASSQGRADTQYF. The CDR3 nucleotides are TGTGCCAGTAGTCAGGGGAGGGCAGATACGCAGTATTTT.

The J gene is TRBJ2-2, the V gene TRBV9; the match to TRBD1 covers 9 bases. The V and J ends lost 5 bases and 2 bases, in that order; junction bases with no gene match: 1. This CDR3 has 14 residues. Germline CDR1 reads SGDLS; CDR2 reads YYNGEE. CDR3 amino acids: CASRTGGNTGELFF. In DNA, the CDR3 is TGTGCCAGCAGGACAGGGGGAAACACCGGGGAGCTGTTTTTT.

The chain recombines TRBV20-1 with TRBJ2-7; D is possibly TRBD2 (5 bases). The CDR3 spans 14 residues. Germline assignment: CDR1 DFQATT and CDR2 SNEGSKA (reference sequence). V shed 3 bases and J shed 0 bases, with 12 bases lying between them. CDR3 in amino acids: CSASGGLASYEQYF. In DNA form, the CDR3 reads TGCAGTGCTAGTGGTGGACTGGCCTCCTACGAGCAGTACTTC.

This sequence joins TRBV19 and TRBJ1-2; possible D gene TRBD1, 5 bases. Germline V CDR1 and CDR2: LNHDA, SQIVND (reference sequence). Trimming stripped 7 bases from V and 2 bases from J, with 17 bases between. The CDR3 has 15 residues. CDR3 sequence reads: CASIRGGATNYGYTF. As DNA, the CDR3 is TGTGCCAGTATCCGCGGTGGGGCTACGAACTATGGCTACACCTTC.